A selection of T cell receptor beta chains follows, all from one sample in a study of CD8+CD57+ T cells in acquired aplastic anemia. TCRdb recomputed calls from the reads with MiXCR, one row per CDR3 protein. The sample yields hundreds of thousands of distinct CDR3 sequences, under 65% seen once. The sample taken for sequencing was sorted CD4+, CD8+, or CD8+CD57+ T cells (not recorded which) from PBMCs. The source of these receptors is a human donor with aplastic anemia. CDR3s include the opening cysteine and the closing phenylalanine or tryptophan. The order of the fields is V gene, clone size, D gene, J gene, CDR3 DNA, CDR3 protein. D genes are given only for firm matches. The size field is filled for only some rows; it gives once, few, many or a size class.

TRBV9	-	-	TRBJ1-3	TGTGCCAGCAGCATCGACCCAGGGAACTCTGGAAACACCATATATTTT	CASSIDPGNSGNTIYF
TRBV20-1	many	TRBD1	TRBJ2-3	TGCAGTGGGACAGGTCTCACAGATACGCAGTATTTT	CSGTGLTDTQYF
TRBV12-3/TRBV12-4	many	TRBD1	TRBJ1-1	TGTGCCAGCAGTTTACAGGGGGGTGCCACTGAAGCTTTCTTT	CASSLQGGATEAFF
TRBV6-5	many	-	TRBJ2-7	TGTGTCAGCAGTTCGACCGGGAGCGAGCAGTACTTC	CVSSSTGSEQYF
TRBV10-1	-	TRBD2	TRBJ2-1	TGCGCCAGCAGTGCTCCACGGACTAGCGGGAGTTACAATGAGCAGTTCTTC	CASSAPRTSGSYNEQFF
TRBV24-1	-	TRBD2	TRBJ2-1	TGTGCCACTAGGACTAGCGGGAGGGCCGCGCGGGATGAGCAGTTCTTC	CATRTSGRAARDEQFF
TRBV5-1	many	TRBD2	TRBJ2-3	TGCGCCAGCAGCTTCGGGACTAGCGGGATCACAGATACGCAGTATTTT	CASSFGTSGITDTQYF
TRBV25-1	-	TRBD1	TRBJ2-1	TGTGCCAGCAGTGAAGGGACAGCAGCCCATGAGCAGTTCTTC	CASSEGTAAHEQFF
TRBV7-2	-	-	TRBJ2-7	TGTGCCAGCAGCTTAGTGTCCGGATTCATCGGCGAGCAGTACTTC	CASSLVSGFIGEQYF
TRBV6-1	-	TRBD1	TRBJ2-5	TGTGCCAGCAGTTACTTTCAGGGACAGGGGAGGGGGGAGACCCAGTACTTC	CASSYFQGQGRGETQYF
TRBV24-1	-	TRBD1	TRBJ2-7	TGTGCCACCAGTGCCCGCTCCGGGACAGGGAGGGACGAGCAGTACTTC	CATSARSGTGRDEQYF
TRBV11-2	many	-	TRBJ1-1	TGTGCCAGCAGCTTATGGGCAGATAACACTGAAGCTTTCTTT	CASSLWADNTEAFF
TRBV24-1	-	-	TRBJ2-1	TGTGCCACCAGTGCCCCGGCTGGGGGCCACAATGAGCAGTTCTTC	CATSAPAGGHNEQFF
TRBV27	-	-	TRBJ1-4	TGTGCCAGCCGGTTCCGTGCAACTAATGAAAAACTGTTTTTT	CASRFRATNEKLFF
TRBV20-1	many	-	TRBJ2-1	TGCAGTGCTCATAACCCGAGCTCCTACAATGAGCAGTTCTTC	CSAHNPSSYNEQFF
TRBV2	-	-	TRBJ2-4	TGTGCCAGCAGCGCAGGGGTGCCAAACATTCAGTACTTC	CASSAGVPNIQYF
TRBV7-9	many	-	TRBJ2-4	TGTGCCAGCAGCTTATCGGAGGCGAAAAACATTCAGTACTTC	CASSLSEAKNIQYF
TRBV29-1	-	TRBD1	TRBJ1-2	TGCAGCGTTGAAGGCGACAGGGGGCGAAACTATGGCTACACCTTC	CSVEGDRGRNYGYTF
TRBV30	few	-	TRBJ1-1	TGTGCCTGGAGTGTACGGCAGGGCACTGAAGCTTTCTTT	CAWSVRQGTEAFF
TRBV7-2	-	-	TRBJ1-4	TGTGCCAGTGAGAGAGGTGAAAAACTGTTTTTT	CASERGEKLFF
TRBV29-1	-	-	TRBJ1-2	TGCAGCGTTGCCGGATCTCAGGAGAACTATGGCTACACCTTC	CSVAGSQENYGYTF
TRBV2	many	TRBD1	TRBJ1-2	TGTGCCAGCAGTCTAGGGACAGGGTACTATGGCTACACCTTC	CASSLGTGYYGYTF
TRBV29-1	-	-	TRBJ1-1	TGCAGCGTTTTGGGAGGCAGGAACACTGAAGCTTTCTTT	CSVLGGRNTEAFF
TRBV20-1	once	-	TRBJ1-5	TGCAGTGCTAGAAGGGGGGCAAATCAGCCCCAGCATTTT	CSARRGANQPQHF
TRBV12-3/TRBV12-4	-	-	TRBJ2-1	TGTGCCAGCAGTTTCCAGGGGGGCGATGGCCGCAATGAGCAGTTCTTC	CASSFQGGDGRNEQFF
TRBV5-5	-	-	TRBJ1-1	TGTGCCAGCAGCTTAGAGATAGGGGAAGCTTTCTTT	CASSLEIGEAFF
TRBV2	-	TRBD2	TRBJ2-5	TGTGCCAGCAGTGAGTCGTTAGCGGGGGAGGAGACCCAGTACTTC	CASSESLAGEETQYF
TRBV20-1	many	TRBD1	TRBJ1-5	TGCAGTGCACAGGACAGGGCCCAGGGGAGCAATCAGCCCCAGCATTTT	CSAQDRAQGSNQPQHF
TRBV24-1	-	-	TRBJ1-5	TGTGCCACCACTTCGGACGGGATCTATAGCAATCAGCCCCAGCATTTT	CATTSDGIYSNQPQHF
TRBV6-5	-	-	TRBJ2-5	TGTGCCAGCAGTTACTTGGGCAGAGTGACCCAGTACTTC	CASSYLGRVTQYF
TRBV5-8	few	-	TRBJ1-2	TGTGCCAGCAGCTTCAGGGGAAACTATGGCTACACCTTC	CASSFRGNYGYTF
TRBV7-8	-	-	TRBJ2-7	TGTGCCAGCAGTTTGGATCTCTTCGCCTACGAGCAGTACTTC	CASSLDLFAYEQYF
TRBV6-5	many	-	TRBJ2-5	TGTGCCAGCAGTCGACAGCGCCAAGAGACCCAGTACTTC	CASSRQRQETQYF
TRBV19	few	TRBD2	TRBJ2-1	TGTGCCAGTAGTTCGTGGACTAGCGGAGATTACAATGAGCAGTTCTTC	CASSSWTSGDYNEQFF
TRBV6-1	-	-	TRBJ1-4	TGTGCCAGCAGACTGACTAGCGGGGGGGAAAAACTGTTTTTT	CASRLTSGGEKLFF
TRBV19	-	-	TRBJ1-1	TGTGCCACGGGGCATTGGGGTACTGAAGCTTTCTTT	CATGHWGTEAFF
TRBV2	many	TRBD1	TRBJ1-5	TGTGCCAGCAATACCAGACAGGGGTTGAGTCAGCCCCAGCATTTT	CASNTRQGLSQPQHF
TRBV5-1	-	-	TRBJ1-2	TGCGCCAGCACCAACCCTTCGGCAGGCGAGGGCTATGGCTACACCTTC	CASTNPSAGEGYGYTF
TRBV6-5	many	TRBD2	TRBJ2-1	TGTGCCAGCAGTTACTATTCGGGAGGGGTCGGGGAGCAGTTCTTC	CASSYYSGGVGEQFF
TRBV12-5	-	-	TRBJ1-3	TGTGCTAGTGGTCCGGACCAAAGAACATCTGGAAACACCATATATTTT	CASGPDQRTSGNTIYF
TRBV7-3	-	TRBD2	TRBJ2-1	TGTGCCAGCGGATTAGTTCGGGGGGGCTACAATGAGCAGTTCTTC	CASGLVRGGYNEQFF
TRBV24-1	once	TRBD2	TRBJ2-1	TGTGCCACCAGTGAAGGGGGACTAGCGGCGACTTACAATGAGCAGTTCTTC	CATSEGGLAATYNEQFF
TRBV15	-	TRBD1	TRBJ2-5	TGTGCCACCAGCCCTCCAGGGGGCAAAGTAGAGACCCAGTACTTC	CATSPPGGKVETQYF
TRBV7-9	-	-	TRBJ1-5	TGTGCCAGCAGCGCTAATCGGGGTAGCGGGAGGCCCCAGCATTTT	CASSANRGSGRPQHF
TRBV19	many	TRBD1	TRBJ1-2	TGTGCCAGTAGTCCCGGTCCGACAGGGACTAGTTATGGCTACACCTTC	CASSPGPTGTSYGYTF
TRBV7-9	few	TRBD1	TRBJ2-1	TGTGCCAGCAGCTTCGGACAGGGGGCTGGCAATGAGCAGTTCTTC	CASSFGQGAGNEQFF
TRBV7-9	-	TRBD1	TRBJ1-6	TGTGCCAGCAGCGGACGACAGGGGGGGTTTTCACCCCTCCACTTT	CASSGRQGGFSPLHF
TRBV20-1	-	-	TRBJ2-2	TGCAGTGCACGTGAGGGTTCCAACACCGGGGAGCTGTTTTTT	CSAREGSNTGELFF
TRBV14	few	TRBD1	TRBJ1-2	TGTGCCAGCAGCCGGACCGGGACAGAGTTTTATGGCTACACCTTC	CASSRTGTEFYGYTF